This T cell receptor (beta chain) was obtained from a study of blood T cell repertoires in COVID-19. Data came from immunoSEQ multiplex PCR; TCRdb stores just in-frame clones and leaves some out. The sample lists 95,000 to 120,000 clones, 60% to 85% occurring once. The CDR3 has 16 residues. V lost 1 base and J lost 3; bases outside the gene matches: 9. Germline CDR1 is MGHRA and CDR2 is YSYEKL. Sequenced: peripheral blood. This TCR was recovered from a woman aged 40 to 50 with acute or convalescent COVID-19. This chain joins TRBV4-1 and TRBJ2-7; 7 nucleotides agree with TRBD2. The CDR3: CASSQVMAGTNYEQYF. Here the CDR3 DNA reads TGCGCCAGCAGCCAAGTCATGGCGGGGACTAACTACGAGCAGTACTTC.